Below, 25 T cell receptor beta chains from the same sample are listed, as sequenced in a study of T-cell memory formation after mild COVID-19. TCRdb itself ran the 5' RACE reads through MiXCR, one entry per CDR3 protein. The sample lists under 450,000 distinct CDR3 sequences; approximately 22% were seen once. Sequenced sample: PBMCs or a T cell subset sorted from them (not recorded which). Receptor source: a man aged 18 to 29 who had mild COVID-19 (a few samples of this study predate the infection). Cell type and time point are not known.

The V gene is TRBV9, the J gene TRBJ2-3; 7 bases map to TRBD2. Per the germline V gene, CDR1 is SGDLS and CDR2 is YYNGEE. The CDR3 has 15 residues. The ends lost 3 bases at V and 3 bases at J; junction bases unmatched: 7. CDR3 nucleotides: TGTGCCAGCAGCGACAAGCGGGGCCGAACAGATACGCAGTATTTT. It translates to CASSDKRGRTDTQYF.

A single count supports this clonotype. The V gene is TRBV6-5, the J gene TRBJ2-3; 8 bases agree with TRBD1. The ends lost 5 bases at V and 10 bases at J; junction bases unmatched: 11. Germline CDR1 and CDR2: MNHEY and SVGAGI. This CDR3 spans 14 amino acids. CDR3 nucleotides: TGTGCCAGCAGTAAGGACAGGGTGGGATCTGCGCAGTATTTT. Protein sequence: CASSKDRVGSAQYF.

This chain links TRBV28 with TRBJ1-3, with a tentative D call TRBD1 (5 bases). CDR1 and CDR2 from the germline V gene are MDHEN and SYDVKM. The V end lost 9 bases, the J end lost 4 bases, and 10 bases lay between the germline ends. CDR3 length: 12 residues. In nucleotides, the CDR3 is TGTGCCAGTGAGAACAGGGGAAACACCATATATTTT. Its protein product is CASENRGNTIYF.

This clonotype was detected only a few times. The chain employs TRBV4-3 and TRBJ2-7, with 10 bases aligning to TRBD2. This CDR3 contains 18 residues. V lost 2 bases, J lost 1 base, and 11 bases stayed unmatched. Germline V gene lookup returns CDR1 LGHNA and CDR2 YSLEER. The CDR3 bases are TGCGCCAGCAGCCAACCGCATATTAATAGCGGGGGGTCCTACGAGCAGTACGTC. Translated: CASSQPHINSGGSYEQYV.

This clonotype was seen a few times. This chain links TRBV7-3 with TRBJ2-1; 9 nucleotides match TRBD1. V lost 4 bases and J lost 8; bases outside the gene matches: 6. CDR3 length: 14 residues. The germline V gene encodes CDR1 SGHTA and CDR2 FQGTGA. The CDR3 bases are TGTGCCAGCAGCTCGTCCGGGACAGGGTATGAGCAGTTCTTC. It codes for CASSSSGTGYEQFF.

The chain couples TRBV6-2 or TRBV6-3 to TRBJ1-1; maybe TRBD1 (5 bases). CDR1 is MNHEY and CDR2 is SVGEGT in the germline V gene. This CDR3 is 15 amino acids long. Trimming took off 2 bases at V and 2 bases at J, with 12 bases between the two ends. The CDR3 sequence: CASSYGAGGNTEAFF. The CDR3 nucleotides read TGTGCCAGCAGTTACGGAGCCGGGGGAAACACTGAAGCTTTCTTT.

CDR3 nucleotide sequence: TGCAGTGGGGCCAGCACGAGGGGCAATCAGCCCCAGCATTTT. It encodes CSGASTRGNQPQHF. The rearrangement uses TRBV20-1 and TRBJ1-5, with D unclear. Per germline, CDR1 DFQATT and CDR2 SNEGSKA (reference sequence). This CDR3 has 14 amino acids. Trimming pared 7 bases from V and 2 bases from J, leaving 15 bases between.

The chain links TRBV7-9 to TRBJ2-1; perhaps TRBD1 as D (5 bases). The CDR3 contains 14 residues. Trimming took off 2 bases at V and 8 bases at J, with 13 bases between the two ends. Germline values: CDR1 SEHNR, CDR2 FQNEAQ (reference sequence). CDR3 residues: CASSLMTGADEQFF. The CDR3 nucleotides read TGTGCCAGCAGCTTAATGACTGGGGCAGATGAGCAGTTCTTC.

The CDR3 coding sequence is TGTGCCAGCAGGACAGGGATTGTGGCTAATGAAAAACTGTTTTTT. Translation gives CASRTGIVANEKLFF. The genes are TRBV12-3 or TRBV12-4 and TRBJ1-4; the match to TRBD1 covers 7 bases. V was pared by 6 bases and J by 3 bases, with 7 bases of the junction left unmatched. The CDR3 totals 15 residues.

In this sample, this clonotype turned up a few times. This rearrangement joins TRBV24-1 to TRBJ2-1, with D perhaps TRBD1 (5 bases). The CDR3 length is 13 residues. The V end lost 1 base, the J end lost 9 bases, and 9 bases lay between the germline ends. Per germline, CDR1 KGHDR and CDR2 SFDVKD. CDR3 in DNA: TGTGCCACCAGTGATTTTGGGGCTGGTGAGCAGTTCTTC. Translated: CATSDFGAGEQFF.

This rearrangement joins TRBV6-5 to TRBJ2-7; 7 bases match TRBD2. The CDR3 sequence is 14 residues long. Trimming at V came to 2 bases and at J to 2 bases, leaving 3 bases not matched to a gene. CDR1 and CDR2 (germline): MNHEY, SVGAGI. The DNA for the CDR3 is TGTGCCAGCAGTTACGATCGGGGGGCCTACGAGCAGTACTTC. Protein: CASSYDRGAYEQYF.

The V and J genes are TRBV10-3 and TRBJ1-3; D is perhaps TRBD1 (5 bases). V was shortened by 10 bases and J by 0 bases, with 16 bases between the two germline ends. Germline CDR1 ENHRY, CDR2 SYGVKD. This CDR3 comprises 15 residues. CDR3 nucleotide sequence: TGTGCCACGGAGACAGTACTCTCCTCTGGAAACACCATATATTTT. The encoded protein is CATETVLSSGNTIYF.

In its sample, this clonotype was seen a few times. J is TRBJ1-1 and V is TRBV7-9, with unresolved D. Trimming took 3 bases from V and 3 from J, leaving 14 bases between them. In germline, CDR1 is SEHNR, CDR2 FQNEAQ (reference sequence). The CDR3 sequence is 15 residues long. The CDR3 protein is CASSFGNEPYTEAFF. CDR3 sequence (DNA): TGTGCCAGCAGCTTCGGGAATGAACCTTACACTGAAGCTTTCTTT.

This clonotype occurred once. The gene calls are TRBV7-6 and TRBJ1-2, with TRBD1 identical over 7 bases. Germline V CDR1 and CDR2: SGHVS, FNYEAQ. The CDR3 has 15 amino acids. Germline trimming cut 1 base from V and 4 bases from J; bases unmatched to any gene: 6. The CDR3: CASSLGGGGSYGYTF. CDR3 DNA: TGTGCCAGCAGCTTAGGAGGGGGCGGAAGCTATGGCTACACCTTC.

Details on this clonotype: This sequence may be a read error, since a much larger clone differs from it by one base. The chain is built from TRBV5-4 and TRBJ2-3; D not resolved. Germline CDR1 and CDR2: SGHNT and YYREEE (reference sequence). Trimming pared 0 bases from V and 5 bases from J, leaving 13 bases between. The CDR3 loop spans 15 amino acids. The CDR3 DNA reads TGTGCCAGCAGCTTGGACATGAGGTGGGGAGATACGCAGTATTTT. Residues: CASSLDMRWGDTQYF.

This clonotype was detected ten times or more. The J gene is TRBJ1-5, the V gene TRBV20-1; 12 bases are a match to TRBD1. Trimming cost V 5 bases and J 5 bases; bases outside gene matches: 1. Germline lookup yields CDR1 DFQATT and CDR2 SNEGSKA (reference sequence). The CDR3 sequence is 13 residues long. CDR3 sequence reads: CSAGTGGHQPQHF. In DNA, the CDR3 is TGCAGTGCTGGGACAGGGGGCCATCAGCCCCAGCATTTT.

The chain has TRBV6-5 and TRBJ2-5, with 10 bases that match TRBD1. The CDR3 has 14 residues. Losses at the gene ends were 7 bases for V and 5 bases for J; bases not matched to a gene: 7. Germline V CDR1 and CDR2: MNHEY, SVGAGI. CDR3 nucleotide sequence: TGTGCCAGCAAACCGGGACAGGGGTGGGAGACCCAGTACTTC. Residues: CASKPGQGWETQYF.

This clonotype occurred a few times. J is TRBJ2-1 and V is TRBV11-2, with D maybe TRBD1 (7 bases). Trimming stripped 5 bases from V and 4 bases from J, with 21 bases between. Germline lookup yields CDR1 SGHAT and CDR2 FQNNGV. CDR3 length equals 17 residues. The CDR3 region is CASSPRARGVMYNEQFF. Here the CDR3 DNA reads TGTGCCAGCAGCCCTAGGGCCAGGGGGGTGATGTACAATGAGCAGTTCTTC. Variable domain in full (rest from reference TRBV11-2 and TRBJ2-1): EAGVAQSPRYKIIEKRQSVAFWCNPISGHATLYWYQQILGQGPKLLIQFQNNGVVDDSQLPKDRFSAERLKGVDSTLKIQPAKLEDSAVYLCASSPRARGVMYNEQFFGPGTRLTVL.

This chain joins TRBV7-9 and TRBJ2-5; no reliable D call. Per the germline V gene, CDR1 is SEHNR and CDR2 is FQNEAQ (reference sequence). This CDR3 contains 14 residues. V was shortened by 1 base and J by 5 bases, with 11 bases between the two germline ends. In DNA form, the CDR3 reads TGTGCCAGCAGCTTAGATGAGTTTACGGAGACCCAGTACTTC. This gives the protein CASSLDEFTETQYF.

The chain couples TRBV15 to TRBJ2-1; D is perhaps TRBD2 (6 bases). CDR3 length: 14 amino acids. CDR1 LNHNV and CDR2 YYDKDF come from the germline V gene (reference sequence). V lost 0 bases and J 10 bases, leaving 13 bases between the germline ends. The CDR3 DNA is TGTGCCACCAGCAGAGAAACGGGAGCTCTCGAGCAGTTCTTC. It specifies CATSRETGALEQFF.

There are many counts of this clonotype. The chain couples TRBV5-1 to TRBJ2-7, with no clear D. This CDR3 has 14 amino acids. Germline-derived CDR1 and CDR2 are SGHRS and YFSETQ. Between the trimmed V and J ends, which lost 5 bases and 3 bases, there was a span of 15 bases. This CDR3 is CASSSKERVYEQYV. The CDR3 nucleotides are TGCGCCAGCAGTTCCAAGGAGCGAGTCTACGAGCAGTACGTC.

The CDR3: CASSQVSGDSTDTQYF. The CDR3, as DNA: TGTGCCAGCAGCCAAGTCAGCGGGGATAGCACAGATACGCAGTATTTT. V is TRBV14 and J is TRBJ2-3, with 7 bases identical to TRBD2. This CDR3 has 16 amino acids. Trimming cost V 1 base and J 0 bases; bases outside gene matches: 4. Per germline, CDR1 SGHDN and CDR2 FVKESK. Full variable domain (outside the CDR3, taken from reference TRBV14 and TRBJ2-3): EAGVTQFPSHSVIEKGQTVTLRCDPISGHDNLYWYRRVMGKEIKFLLHFVKESKQDESGMPNNRFLAERTGGTYSTLKVQPAELEDSGVYFCASSQVSGDSTDTQYFGPGTRLTVL.

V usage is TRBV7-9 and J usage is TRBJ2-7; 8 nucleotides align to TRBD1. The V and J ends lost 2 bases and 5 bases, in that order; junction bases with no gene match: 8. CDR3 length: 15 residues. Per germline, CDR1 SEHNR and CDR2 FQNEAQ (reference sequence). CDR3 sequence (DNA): TGTGCCAGCAGCTTAATTTCGCAGGGGGCGGACGAGCAGTACTTC. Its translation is CASSLISQGADEQYF.

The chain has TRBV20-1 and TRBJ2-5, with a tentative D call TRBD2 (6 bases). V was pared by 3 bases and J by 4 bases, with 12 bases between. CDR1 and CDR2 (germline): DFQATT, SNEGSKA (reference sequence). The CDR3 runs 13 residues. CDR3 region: CSASGGDRETQYF. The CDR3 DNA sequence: TGCAGTGCTAGCGGCGGGGACCGAGAGACCCAGTACTTC.

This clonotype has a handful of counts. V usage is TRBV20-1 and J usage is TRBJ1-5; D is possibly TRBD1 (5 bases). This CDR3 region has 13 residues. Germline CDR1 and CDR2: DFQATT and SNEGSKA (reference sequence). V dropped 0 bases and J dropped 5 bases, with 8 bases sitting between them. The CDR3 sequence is CSARDLQDQPQHF. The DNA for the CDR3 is TGCAGTGCTAGAGATTTACAGGATCAGCCCCAGCATTTT.